The T cell receptor beta chain described here comes from a study of identical twins. MiXCR, run by TCRdb on the 5' RACE reads, gives a single entry per CDR3 protein. Here the sample spans some 900,000 distinct CDR3 sequences, about 12% being singletons. V shed 3 bases and J shed 3 bases, with 10 bases lying between them. In germline, CDR1 is ENHRY, CDR2 SYGVKD. The CDR3 runs 14 residues. Another study also made use of these data, one on yellow fever vaccine responses in identical twins.

Sequenced material: PBMCs. The clonotype was recovered from a woman under 30 in good health. The rearrangement links TRBV10-3 to TRBJ2-3, with D possibly being TRBD2 (5 bases). The CDR3 DNA reads as TGTGCCATCAGTGAAGGGAGTTGGACAGATACGCAGTATTTT. This encodes CAISEGSWTDTQYF.